These T cell receptor beta chains were read from a single sample in a study of cytomegalovirus exposure and HLA in healthy donors. Profiled with immunoSEQ multiplex PCR; TCRdb holds only in-frame clones, not every one. The table lists roughly 250,000 clones, approximately 85% of them singletons. The specimen sequenced was PBMCs. Receptors were obtained from a woman aged 40 to 50 in good health and CMV-seropositive. Each CDR3 is given with its conserved first and last residue. Fields, in order: D gene, clone size, CDR3 length, V gene, J gene, CDR3 protein, CDR3 DNA. D genes are given only for firm matches. Only some rows state a clone size, as once, few, many or a class for expanded clones.

d_gene: TRBD1; abundance: few; len: 16; v_gene: TRBV7-9; j_gene: TRBJ1-2; CDR3aa: CASSQQAGTATYGYTF; CDR3nt: TGTGCCAGCAGCCAACAGGCCGGGACAGCGACGTATGGCTACACCTTC
d_gene: .; abundance: .; len: 14; v_gene: TRBV28; j_gene: TRBJ1-5; CDR3aa: CASSSNSLLQPQHF; CDR3nt: TGTGCCAGCAGTTCTAATTCCCTCTTACAGCCCCAGCATTTT
d_gene: TRBD2; abundance: .; len: 15; v_gene: TRBV29-1; j_gene: TRBJ2-5; CDR3aa: CSQTRASGERETQYF; CDR3nt: TGCAGCCAAACGCGGGCTAGCGGGGAACGGGAGACCCAGTACTTC
d_gene: .; abundance: .; len: 13; v_gene: TRBV14; j_gene: TRBJ1-2; CDR3aa: CASSQVFRAGYTF; CDR3nt: TGTGCCAGCAGCCAAGTTTTCAGGGCTGGCTACACCTTC
d_gene: TRBD1; abundance: .; len: 15; v_gene: TRBV5-4; j_gene: TRBJ2-5; CDR3aa: CASSPDRGQLETQYF; CDR3nt: TGTGCCAGCAGCCCGGACAGGGGGCAGTTAGAGACCCAGTACTTC
d_gene: TRBD1; abundance: .; len: 14; v_gene: TRBV7-3; j_gene: TRBJ1-3; CDR3aa: CASKRDSAGNTIYF; CDR3nt: TGTGCCAGCAAACGGGACAGCGCTGGAAACACCATATATTTT
d_gene: TRBD1; abundance: .; len: 15; v_gene: TRBV9; j_gene: TRBJ1-6; CDR3aa: CASSVGETGRSPLHF; CDR3nt: TGTGCCAGCAGCGTAGGGGAGACAGGGCGTTCACCCCTCCACTTT
d_gene: TRBD1; abundance: .; len: 16; v_gene: TRBV7-6; j_gene: TRBJ2-3; CDR3aa: CASSPSWDSRGDTQYF; CDR3nt: TGTGCCAGCAGCCCTAGTTGGGACAGTCGGGGAGATACGCAGTATTTT
d_gene: .; abundance: once; len: 14; v_gene: TRBV4-3; j_gene: TRBJ1-1; CDR3aa: CASSQVGEGTEAFF; CDR3nt: TGCGCCAGCAGCCAAGTGGGGGAGGGTACTGAAGCTTTCTTT
d_gene: .; abundance: .; len: 11; v_gene: TRBV11-2; j_gene: TRBJ2-5; CDR3aa: CAEQLEETQYF; CDR3nt: TGTGCCGAACAACTGGAGGAGACCCAGTACTTC
d_gene: .; abundance: .; len: 17; v_gene: TRBV18; j_gene: TRBJ2-7; CDR3aa: CASSPRTPGTPPYEQYF; CDR3nt: TGTGCCAGCTCACCCAGGACCCCCGGGACACCCCCCTACGAGCAGTACTTC
d_gene: TRBD1; abundance: .; len: 15; v_gene: TRBV27; j_gene: TRBJ1-1; CDR3aa: CASSPDRVSNTEAFF; CDR3nt: TGTGCCAGCAGTCCCGACAGGGTCTCCAACACTGAAGCTTTCTTT
d_gene: .; abundance: .; len: 13; v_gene: TRBV11-3; j_gene: TRBJ2-2; CDR3aa: CASTREKVGELFF; CDR3nt: TGTGCCAGCACCCGGGAGAAGGTCGGGGAGCTGTTTTTT
d_gene: TRBD2; abundance: few; len: 14; v_gene: TRBV25-1; j_gene: TRBJ2-2; CDR3aa: CASSEWGGTGELFF; CDR3nt: TGTGCCAGCAGTGAATGGGGGGGCACCGGGGAGCTGTTTTTT
d_gene: .; abundance: .; len: 14; v_gene: TRBV7-8; j_gene: TRBJ2-1; CDR3aa: CASSRDSSYNEQFF; CDR3nt: TGTGCCAGCAGCCGAGACAGCTCCTACAATGAGCAGTTCTTC
d_gene: TRBD1; abundance: .; len: 16; v_gene: TRBV11-2; j_gene: TRBJ1-1; CDR3aa: CASSLEGDRVRTEAFF; CDR3nt: TGTGCCAGCAGCTTAGAGGGCGACAGGGTTAGGACTGAAGCTTTCTTT